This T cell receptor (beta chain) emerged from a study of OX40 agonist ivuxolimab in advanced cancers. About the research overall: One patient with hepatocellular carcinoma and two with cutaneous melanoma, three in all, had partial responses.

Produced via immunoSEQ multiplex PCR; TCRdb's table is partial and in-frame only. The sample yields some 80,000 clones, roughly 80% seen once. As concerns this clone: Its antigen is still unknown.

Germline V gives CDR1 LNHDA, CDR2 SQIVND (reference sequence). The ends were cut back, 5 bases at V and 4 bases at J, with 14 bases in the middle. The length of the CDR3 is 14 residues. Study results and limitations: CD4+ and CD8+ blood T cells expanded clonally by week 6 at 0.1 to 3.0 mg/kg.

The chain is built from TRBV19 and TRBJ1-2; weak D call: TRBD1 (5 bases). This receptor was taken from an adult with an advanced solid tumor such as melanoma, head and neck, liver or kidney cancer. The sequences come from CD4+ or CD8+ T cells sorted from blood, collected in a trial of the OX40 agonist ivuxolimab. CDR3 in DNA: TGTGCCAGTAGTCCCCAAGCAGGGCCCTATGGCTACACCTTC. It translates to CASSPQAGPYGYTF. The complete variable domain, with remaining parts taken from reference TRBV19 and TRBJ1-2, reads DGGITQSPKYLFRKEGQNVTLSCEQNLNHDAMYWYRQDPGQGLRLIYYSQIVNDFQKGDIAEGYSVSREKKESFPLTVTSAQKNPTAFYLCASSPQAGPYGYTFGSGTRLTVV.